The next 27 T cell receptor beta chains were all read from a single sample in a study of blood T cell repertoires in COVID-19. The protocol was immunoSEQ multiplex PCR, while the TCRdb copy is restricted to in-frame clones and leaves out a portion. Among about 250,000 clones listed, about 88% were seen once. Material: peripheral blood. The receptors originated from a middle-aged woman who had recovered from COVID-19.

The chain joins TRBV6-1 to TRBJ2-1, with 9 bases identical to TRBD2. CDR3 length: 15 amino acids. V dropped 5 bases and J dropped 12; count of bases not matched to a gene: 14. Germline loops: CDR1 MNHNS, CDR2 SASEGT. CDR3 loop: CASSLTSGTTRGQFF. The CDR3 coding sequence is TGTGCCAGCAGTTTGACTAGCGGAACTACCCGGGGGCAGTTCTTC.

The chain combines TRBV3-1 (or the pseudogene TRBV3-2) with TRBJ1-2; 7 bases line up with TRBD1. V trimming: 2 bases; J trimming: 0 bases; junction bases outside the gene matches: 6. The V gene's germline CDR1 is LGHDT and CDR2 YNNKEL (reference sequence). The CDR3 has 16 amino acids. CDR3 protein: CASSQQGTVSNYGYTF. The CDR3 DNA reads TGTGCCAGCAGCCAACAAGGGACAGTCTCTAACTATGGCTACACCTTC.

This chain joins TRBV6-2 or TRBV6-3 and TRBJ1-6; 12 bases line up with TRBD1. The ends lost 4 bases at V and 10 bases at J; junction bases unmatched: 2. The germline gives CDR1 MNHEY, CDR2 SVGEGT. The CDR3 loop spans 14 amino acids. Here the CDR3 DNA reads TGTGCCAGCAGTTCCGGGACAGGGGGCTCACCCCTCCACTTT. Residues: CASSSGTGGSPLHF.

The CDR3 nucleotides read TGTGCCAGCAGTTTATCCGGGACAGGTGGTGAGCAGTACTTC. Protein product: CASSLSGTGGEQYF. This sequence joins TRBV28 and TRBJ2-7, with 8 bases that match TRBD1. The CDR3 is 14 amino acids. The J segment lost 7 bases and the V segment lost 1 base, leaving 6 bases of the junction unmatched. Germline V gene data show CDR1 as MDHEN and CDR2 as SYDVKM.

The chain recombines TRBV6-5 with TRBJ1-2, with D maybe TRBD1 (5 bases). The germline V gene encodes CDR1 MNHEY and CDR2 SVGAGI. V was cut by 6 bases and J by 5 bases, with 13 bases left in between. The CDR3 totals 13 residues. The CDR3 sequence: CASRPQGRYGYTF. The CDR3 DNA reads TGTGCCAGCAGGCCCCAGGGCCGGTATGGCTACACCTTC.

This clone was picked up a small number of times. Given a much more abundant clone one base away, this may be a read error. The chain combines TRBV28 with TRBJ2-2; no clear D. V lost 5 bases and J lost 1, with 5 bases in between. The germline gives CDR1 MDHEN, CDR2 SYDVKM. This CDR3 region has 13 residues. This chain's CDR3 is CASSIQNTGELFF. DNA for the CDR3: TGTGCCAGCAGTATACAGAACACCGGGGAGCTGTTTTTT. The whole variable domain, remainder taken from reference TRBV28 and TRBJ2-2, is DVKVTQSSRYLVKRTGEKVFLECVQDMDHENMFWYRQDPGLGLRLIYFSYDVKMKEKGDIPEGYSVSREKKERFSLILESASTNQTSMYLCASSIQNTGELFFGEGSRLTVL.

The chain couples TRBV14 to TRBJ2-3; tentatively, D is TRBD1 (6 bases). V was shortened by 4 bases and J by 0 bases, with 11 bases between the two germline ends. The CDR3 extends over 15 amino acids. CDR1 SGHDN and CDR2 FVKESK come from the germline V gene. The CDR3 DNA is TGTGCCAGCAGCCTACAGGGCACTAGCACAGATACGCAGTATTTT. This sequence encodes CASSLQGTSTDTQYF.

The chain joins TRBV9 to TRBJ2-3; 10 bases agree with TRBD2. This CDR3 is built from 17 residues. CDR1 and CDR2 from the germline V gene are SGDLS and YYNGEE. After removal of 4 bases from V and 1 base from J, the junction contained 9 bases not matched to a gene. The CDR3 sequence is CASSPAPGTSGTDTQYF. In DNA form, the CDR3 reads TGTGCCAGCAGCCCGGCGCCCGGGACTAGCGGCACAGATACGCAGTATTTT.

This chain connects TRBV4-3 to TRBJ2-2; TRBD1 aligns across 12 bases. CDR1 is LGHNA, CDR2 YSLEER, per germline. V lost 4 bases and J lost 4; bases outside the gene matches: 7. This CDR3 comprises 17 residues. The CDR3 protein is CASSPYPGQGATGELFF. DNA for the CDR3: TGCGCCAGCAGCCCGTATCCGGGACAGGGGGCCACCGGGGAGCTGTTTTTT.

This clone was found a few times. This chain links TRBV5-6 with TRBJ2-7; D is uncertain. The germline gives CDR1 SGHDT, CDR2 YYEEEE. V shed 1 base and J shed 3 bases, with 8 bases lying between them. CDR3 length equals 13 residues. The CDR3 DNA follows: TGTGCCAGCAGCTTGTTTGGCAGCTACGAGCAGTACTTC. Translation gives CASSLFGSYEQYF.

A single count supports this clone. The J gene is TRBJ1-5, the V gene TRBV19; no firm D call. Deletions cut 2 bases from V and 2 bases from J, with 7 bases between. The germline gives CDR1 LNHDA, CDR2 SQIVND (reference sequence). The CDR3 runs to 14 residues. The chain's CDR3 is CASSIHEGNQPQHF. The CDR3 nucleotides are TGTGCCAGTAGTATACACGAGGGCAATCAGCCCCAGCATTTT.

This chain uses TRBV12-5 with TRBJ2-1, with 13 bases that match TRBD2. CDR1 and CDR2 from the germline V gene are LGHNT and FRNRAP. CDR3 size: 19 residues. V gave up 0 bases and J gave up 9 bases; unmatched junction bases: 14. CDR3 DNA sequence: TGTGCTAGTGGTTTGGTTGTCTCAAGGACTAGCGGGAGATCGGTTGAGCAGTTCTTC. It specifies CASGLVVSRTSGRSVEQFF.

This chain links TRBV7-6 with TRBJ1-4, with a weak D call TRBD1 (5 bases). V gave up 3 bases and J gave up 8 bases, with 19 bases separating them. The germline gives CDR1 SGHVS, CDR2 FNYEAQ. The CDR3 is 16 residues long. In nucleotides, the CDR3 is TGTGCCAGCAGCTTTTTCCGGGGAGGGGCGCAGGAAAAACTGTTTTTT. It is translated as CASSFFRGGAQEKLFF.

This clone was observed a single time. This rearrangement joins TRBV27 to TRBJ2-1; 9 bases map to TRBD1. Germline V gene lookup returns CDR1 MNHEY and CDR2 SMNVEV (reference sequence). Germline trimming cut 5 bases from V and 4 bases from J; bases unmatched to any gene: 6. CDR3 size: 15 residues. In DNA form, the CDR3 reads TGTGCCAGCAGTAACACAGGGGGCGCGTACAATGAGCAGTTCTTC. Encoded protein: CASSNTGGAYNEQFF.

This clone was detected once. This chain uses TRBV3-1 (or the pseudogene TRBV3-2) with TRBJ1-2; D remains ambiguous. CDR1 and CDR2 from the germline V gene are LGHDT and YNNKEL (reference sequence). V shed 4 bases and J shed 4 bases, with 13 bases lying between them. The CDR3 extends over 14 amino acids. The chain's CDR3 is CASSLVGVSYGYTF. In DNA form, the CDR3 reads TGTGCCAGCAGCCTGGTGGGCGTTAGCTATGGCTACACCTTC.

The chain links TRBV7-9 to TRBJ1-2; 9 bases are a match to TRBD1. CDR1 is SEHNR, CDR2 FQNEAQ, per germline (reference sequence). CDR3 length: 15 residues. Germline trimming cut 2 bases from V and 6 bases from J; bases unmatched to any gene: 7. The CDR3 DNA reads TGTGCCAGCAGCTTACCCCCGGGACAGGGAGATGGCTACACCTTC. Translation gives CASSLPPGQGDGYTF.

The J gene is TRBJ2-5, the V gene TRBV24-1; TRBD1 matches at 8 bases. V shed 7 bases and J 5 bases; nucleotides not matched to a gene: 2. The germline V gene has CDR1 KGHDR and CDR2 SFDVKD. The CDR3 is 12 amino acids. CDR3 bases: TGTGCCACCAGAGGACAGGGTGAGACCCAGTACTTC. Its translation: CATRGQGETQYF.

The V call is TRBV13, the J call TRBJ1-3; possibly TRBD1 for D (6 bases). This CDR3 contains 17 residues. Germline V gene data show CDR1 as PRHDT and CDR2 as FYEKMQ (reference sequence). Between the trimmed V and J ends, which lost 3 bases and 0 bases, there was a span of 15 bases. The CDR3 bases are TGTGCCAGCAGCTTCTCAACAGGGTCCGACTCTGGAAACACCATATATTTT. Translated, it gives CASSFSTGSDSGNTIYF.

This chain joins TRBV28 and TRBJ1-2, with a tentative D call TRBD1 (5 bases). V lost 9 bases and J 1 base, leaving 9 bases between the germline ends. Germline loops: CDR1 MDHEN, CDR2 SYDVKM. The CDR3 sequence is 12 residues long. The CDR3 sequence: CASETVNYGYTF. The CDR3 nucleotides are TGTGCCAGTGAGACAGTTAACTATGGCTACACCTTC.

The DNA for the CDR3 is TGTGCCAGCAGTGAAGCTCCACAGGTTTCCTACGAGCAGTACTTC. Residues: CASSEAPQVSYEQYF. This chain uses TRBV6-1 with TRBJ2-7; D is perhaps TRBD1 (5 bases). V lost 0 bases to trimming and J lost 1 base, with 10 bases between them. Germline CDR1 MNHNS, CDR2 SASEGT. The CDR3 loop spans 15 amino acids.

The chain combines TRBV29-1 with TRBJ2-5; TRBD2 matches at 8 bases. The CDR3 spans 17 residues. Germline V CDR1 and CDR2: SQVTM, ANQGSEA. J gave up 2 bases and V 4 bases, and 15 bases lay outside the gene matches. CDR3 coding DNA: TGCAGCGTTGTGAGGTCGGGGGGGTCGTCACGTCAAGAGACCCAGTACTTC. This encodes CSVVRSGGSSRQETQYF.

The V and J genes are TRBV7-2 and TRBJ1-6; 9 bases match TRBD1. V was pared by 5 bases and J by 5 bases, with 10 bases of the junction left unmatched. CDR1 and CDR2 from the germline V gene are SGHTA and FQGNSA. The CDR3 has 17 amino acids. Here the CDR3 reads CASSPRTGANDNSPLHF. The CDR3 DNA is TGTGCCAGCAGCCCGCGGACAGGGGCGAACGATAATTCACCCCTCCACTTT.

This chain uses TRBV4-3 with TRBJ2-4; D perhaps matches TRBD1 (5 bases). The CDR3 sequence is 16 residues long. The germline V gene encodes CDR1 LGHNA and CDR2 YSLEER. V was pared by 0 bases and J by 0 bases, with 9 bases between. The CDR3 sequence: CASSQERQLAKNIQYF. The CDR3 nucleotides are TGCGCCAGCAGCCAAGAACGACAGTTAGCCAAAAACATTCAGTACTTC.

The V gene is TRBV5-5, the J gene TRBJ2-5; 9 nucleotides align to TRBD1. Germline trimming cut 4 bases from V and 4 bases from J; bases unmatched to any gene: 8. CDR3 length: 15 residues. CDR1 and CDR2 (germline): SGHKS, YYEKEE (reference sequence). Here the CDR3 DNA reads TGTGCCAGCAGCACCGGGACAGGGAGAGGAGAGACCCAGTACTTC. Translation: CASSTGTGRGETQYF.

The chain couples TRBV2 to TRBJ2-7, with TRBD2 matching over 8 bases. With 5 bases clipped from V and 3 bases from J, the junction kept 6 bases outside the gene matches. The CDR3 is 14 amino acids. In germline, CDR1 is SNHLY, CDR2 FYNNEI. CDR3 loop: CASSQGLAGYEQYF. CDR3 nucleotides: TGTGCCAGCAGTCAAGGGCTAGCGGGCTACGAGCAGTACTTC. The entire variable domain, with the rest obtained from reference TRBV2 and TRBJ2-7, is as follows: EPEVTQTPSHQVTQMGQEVILRCVPISNHLYFYWYRQILGQKVEFLVSFYNNEISEKSEIFDDQFSVERPDGSNFTLKIRSTKLEDSAMYFCASSQGLAGYEQYFGPGTRLTVT.

The rearrangement joins TRBV6-2 or TRBV6-3 to TRBJ1-1, with 8 nucleotides matching TRBD1. CDR1 is MNHEY, CDR2 SVGEGT, per germline. CDR3 length equals 14 residues. Trimming at V came to 5 bases and at J to 5 bases, leaving 7 bases not matched to a gene. The DNA for the CDR3 is TGTGCCAGCAGTCCCGGACAGGGAGGAACTGAAGCTTTCTTT. Its protein product is CASSPGQGGTEAFF.

This chain uses TRBV27 with TRBJ2-6, with a weak D call TRBD1 (5 bases). The V end lost 8 bases, the J end lost 0 bases, and 8 bases lay between the germline ends. Per the germline V gene, CDR1 is MNHEY and CDR2 is SMNVEV (reference sequence). The CDR3 is 14 amino acids. The CDR3 is CASWGLSGANVLTF. The DNA for the CDR3 is TGTGCCAGCTGGGGCCTCTCTGGGGCCAACGTCCTGACTTTC.